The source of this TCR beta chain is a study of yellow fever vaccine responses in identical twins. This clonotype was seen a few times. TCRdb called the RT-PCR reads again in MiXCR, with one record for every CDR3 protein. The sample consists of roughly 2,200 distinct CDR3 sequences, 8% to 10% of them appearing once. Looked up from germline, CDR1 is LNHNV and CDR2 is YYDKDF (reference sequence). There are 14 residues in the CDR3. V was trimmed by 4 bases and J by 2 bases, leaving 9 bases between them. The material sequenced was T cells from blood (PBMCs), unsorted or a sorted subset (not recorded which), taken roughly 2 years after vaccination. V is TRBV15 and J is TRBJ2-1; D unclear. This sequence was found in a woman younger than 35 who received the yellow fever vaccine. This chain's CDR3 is CATSTPRPYNEQFF. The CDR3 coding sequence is TGTGCCACCAGCACGCCGAGGCCCTACAATGAGCAGTTCTTC.